The 29 T cell receptor beta chains in this list originate from one sample, sequenced in a study of beta chain features in type 1 diabetes listed by TCRdb under 2018. Study-wide findings and limitations: In all four CD4+ subsets, TCRB CDR3 length was moderately but significantly shorter in type 1 diabetes patients.

The antigens of these receptors remain unknown. Libraries were made using the immunoSEQ multiplex PCR assay. All of the isolated RNA was reverse transcribed with the High Capacity cDNA Reverse Transcription Kit, so expressed TCRB transcripts were sequenced. The table was pulled from immuneACCESS by TCRdb, which kept in-frame rearrangements only. Such tables lose some clones; where checked, under half of the loss comes from unresolved V genes, and the rest has no known cause. The sample yields hundreds of thousands of clones; about an eighth were counted once. The top ten clonotypes cover 0.02% to 0.025% of the sample. The sequenced sample consisted of naive CD4+ T cells from blood. Sample cell subset or site, as interpreted from the label and publication: true naive CD4+ T cells. The receptors originated from a man aged 18 to 30 with type 1 diabetes.

This clone was recorded a few times. V and J are TRBV9 and TRBJ2-1; the D call may be TRBD1 or TRBD2 (5 bases each). Trimming left V 0 bases short and J 3 bases short, with 10 bases between. The CDR3 runs to 15 residues. Germline CDR1 and CDR2: SGDLS and YYNGEE. The DNA for the CDR3 is TGTGCCAGCAGCGTAGACGGGACGGACTACAATGAGCAGTTCTTC. Encoded protein: CASSVDGTDYNEQFF.

The rearrangement joins TRBV25-1 to TRBJ2-5, with TRBD2 matching over 8 bases. The end of the DNA is better explained by TRBJ2-7, so the J call may be wrong. Germline V lookup: CDR1 MGHDK, CDR2 SYGVNS. This CDR3 has 15 residues. The CDR3 DNA follows: TGTGCCAGCAGGGGAAGGGCGGGAGGTACCTACGAGCAGTACTTC. This gives the protein CASRGRAGGTYEQYF.

This clone occurred a few times. This rearrangement joins TRBV11-2 to TRBJ2-1; D is undetermined. Trimming cost V 4 bases and J 5 bases, with 12 bases left between them. In germline, CDR1 is SGHAT, CDR2 FQNNGV. CDR3 length: 14 residues. CDR3 in DNA: TGTGCCAGCAGCTCCTGGACCGGTCACAATGAGCAGTTCTTC. It codes for CASSSWTGHNEQFF.

This clone was picked up a small number of times. The chain uses TRBV18 and TRBJ1-5; TRBD1 might be the D (6 bases). The CDR3 sequence is 14 residues long. Germline values: CDR1 KGHSH, CDR2 LQKENI. The V gene lost 5 bases and the J gene lost 2 bases, with 10 bases spanning the gap. CDR3 loop: CASSGAGGNQPQHF. CDR3 DNA: TGTGCCAGCTCAGGCGCAGGGGGCAATCAGCCCCAGCATTTT.

The chain combines TRBV30 with TRBJ2-1; D gene unclear. This CDR3 has 12 amino acids. Germline lookup yields CDR1 GTSNPN and CDR2 SVGIG (reference sequence). Between the trimmed V and J ends, which lost 2 bases and 3 bases, there was a span of 5 bases. Here the CDR3 reads CAWSLYYNEQFF. CDR3 DNA sequence: TGTGCCTGGAGTCTTTACTACAATGAGCAGTTCTTC.

This clone has just a few counts. V usage is TRBV7-9 and J usage is TRBJ2-7; D unresolved. The V and J ends lost 1 base and 2 bases respectively, with 9 bases between them. CDR1 is SEHNR, CDR2 FQNEAQ, per germline (reference sequence). This CDR3 has 14 residues. DNA for the CDR3: TGTGCCAGCAGCTTAGTCGCAGGAACCTACGAGCAGTACTTC. Translated, it gives CASSLVAGTYEQYF.

The chain carries TRBV16 and TRBJ2-7, with 12 bases aligning to TRBD1. Germline V gene data show CDR1 as KGHSY and CDR2 as FQNENV. CDR3 length equals 15 residues. After removal of 4 bases from V and 6 bases from J, the junction contained 7 bases not matched to a gene. This CDR3 is CASSLRGQGAFEQYF. In nucleotides, the CDR3 is TGTGCCAGCAGCCTTAGGGGACAGGGGGCCTTCGAGCAGTACTTC. Variable domain in full (rest from reference TRBV16 and TRBJ2-7): GEEVAQTPKHLVRGEGQKAKLYCAPIKGHSYVFWYQQVLKNEFKFLISFQNENVFDETGMPKERFSAKCLPNSPCSLEIQATKLEDSAVYFCASSLRGQGAFEQYFGPGTRLTVT.

The chain recombines TRBV30 with TRBJ1-5; D is ambiguous. In germline, CDR1 is GTSNPN, CDR2 SVGIG (reference sequence). This CDR3 comprises 13 residues. The ends were cut back, 1 base at V and 4 bases at J, with 8 bases in the middle. The CDR3 nucleotides are TGTGCCTGGAGTGCGGGCCTTAATCAGCCCCAGCATTTT. Its protein is CAWSAGLNQPQHF. The full variable domain, in which reference TRBV30 and TRBJ1-5 provide the parts outside the CDR3, is SQTIHQWPATLVQPVGSPLSLECTVEGTSNPNLYWYRQAAGRGLQLLFYSVGIGQISSEVPQNLSASRPQDRQFILSSKKLLLSDSGFYLCAWSAGLNQPQHFGDGTRLSIL.

This clone appeared a few times. The rearrangement joins TRBV7-9 to TRBJ2-2; D ambiguous. V was clipped by 5 bases and J by 3 bases, with 16 bases between them. Germline V lookup: CDR1 SEHNR, CDR2 FQNEAQ (reference sequence). The CDR3 runs 16 residues. The CDR3 DNA is TGTGCCAGCAGCCCCCAAGACTCCCTCCACACCGGGGAGCTGTTTTTT. Translation: CASSPQDSLHTGELFF.

The chain has TRBV7-9 and TRBJ1-5, with 9 bases that match TRBD1. Trimming removed 5 bases from V and 1 base from J; junction bases left unmatched: 9. The CDR3 is made up of 17 amino acids. CDR1 and CDR2 from the germline V gene are SEHNR and FQNEAQ (reference sequence). The CDR3 DNA reads as TGTGCCAGCAGCGGGACAGGGAACCTTCTGAGCAATCAGCCCCAGCATTTT. Translated: CASSGTGNLLSNQPQHF. Based on the CDR3 plus reference TRBV7-9 and TRBJ1-5, the full variable domain is DTGVSQNPRHKITKRGQNVTFRCDPISEHNRLYWYRQTLGQGPEFLTYFQNEAQLEKSRLLSDRFSAERPKGSFSTLEIQRTEQGDSAMYLCASSGTGNLLSNQPQHFGDGTRLSIL.

This clone showed up just a few times. The chain has TRBV7-2 and TRBJ2-5; 11 bases align to TRBD2. CDR1 and CDR2 (germline): SGHTA, FQGNSA. V shed 1 base and J 4 bases; nucleotides not matched to a gene: 5. This CDR3 region has 16 residues. DNA of the CDR3: TGTGCCAGCAGCTTAGGACTAGCGGGGTTTGGAGAGACCCAGTACTTC. This codes for CASSLGLAGFGETQYF.

This clone has just a few counts. This chain uses TRBV18 with TRBJ2-1; the match to TRBD2 covers 9 bases. The CDR3 is 15 amino acids. Germline CDR1 reads KGHSH; CDR2 reads LQKENI. Unmatched junction bases numbered 7, after V lost 3 bases and J lost 7 bases. The CDR3 bases are TGTGCCAGCTCACCTAGCGGGGGTTTTATTAATGAGCAGTTCTTC. It translates to CASSPSGGFINEQFF.

This clone has more than one count but fewer than ten. This chain uses TRBV7-6 with TRBJ1-2; TRBD1 agrees at 10 bases. Germline CDR1 is SGHVS and CDR2 is FNYEAQ. The CDR3 sequence is 14 residues long. V lost 8 bases to trimming and J lost 0 bases; unmatched junction nucleotides: 3. DNA for the CDR3: TGTGCCAGCGGACAGGGGGAGCCTAACTATGGCTACACCTTC. It codes for CASGQGEPNYGYTF.

This clone was found a few times. The chain uses TRBV18 and TRBJ2-5; D is unclear. Germline V gene sequence: CDR1 KGHSH, CDR2 LQKENI. The germline V and J ends were trimmed by 3 bases and 2 bases, with 13 bases remaining between them. The CDR3 runs to 15 residues. As DNA, the CDR3 is TGTGCCAGCTCACCGAGTAGTTTATCTCAAGAGACCCAGTACTTC. Its protein product is CASSPSSLSQETQYF.

This clone was recorded a few times. The chain has TRBV30 and TRBJ1-3; maybe TRBD1 (6 bases). Germline V gene sequence: CDR1 GTSNPN, CDR2 SVGIG (reference sequence). The CDR3 is made up of 13 amino acids. The ends were cut back, 0 bases at V and 7 bases at J, with 10 bases in the middle. CDR3 sequence (DNA): TGTGCCTGGAGTGTACACAGGGTGAACACCATATATTTT. Protein sequence: CAWSVHRVNTIYF.

In this sample, this clone turned up a few times. The chain combines TRBV10-3 with TRBJ1-2; no definite D call. The CDR3 sequence is 13 residues long. V lost 3 bases and J lost 4, with 9 bases in between. Germline loops: CDR1 ENHRY, CDR2 SYGVKD. CDR3 loop: CAISDQSGYGYTF. The CDR3 DNA reads TGTGCCATCAGTGACCAGAGTGGCTATGGCTACACCTTC.

The chain combines TRBV14 with TRBJ2-7, with D perhaps matching TRBD1 (6 bases). CDR1 is SGHDN and CDR2 is FVKESK in the germline V gene. This CDR3 region has 13 residues. The V and J ends lost 4 bases and 4 bases respectively, with 11 bases between them. CDR3 bases: TGTGCCAGCAGCCGCGCACAGGGTTACGAGCAGTACTTC. It codes for CASSRAQGYEQYF.

This clone has a single count. This chain connects TRBV2 to TRBJ1-6, with a tentative D call TRBD1 (6 bases). This CDR3 has 13 amino acids. The V and J ends lost 4 bases and 8 bases respectively, with 9 bases between them. CDR1 is SNHLY and CDR2 is FYNNEI in the germline V gene. CDR3: CASSVTGDSPLHF. The CDR3 DNA follows: TGTGCCAGCAGTGTGACAGGTGATTCACCCCTCCACTTT.

The CDR3: CASSSGTSGGAGNTQYF. The CDR3 nucleotides read TGTGCCAGCAGCTCCGGGACTAGCGGGGGGGCCGGGAATACGCAGTATTTT. The chain employs TRBV5-4 and TRBJ2-3, with 16 bases aligning to TRBD2. Trimming cost V 3 bases and J 7 bases; bases outside gene matches: 8. Germline V gene data show CDR1 as SGHNT and CDR2 as YYREEE (reference sequence). The CDR3 runs to 17 residues.

This chain connects TRBV11-3 to TRBJ1-2, with D unresolved. V lost 6 bases and J lost 6, with 11 bases in between. CDR1 is SGHNT and CDR2 is YENEEA in the germline V gene. The length of the CDR3 is 12 residues. The CDR3 sequence is CASSPWIDGYTF. DNA for the CDR3: TGTGCCAGCAGTCCCTGGATAGATGGCTACACCTTC.

This clone was seen just once. The sample carries other DNA sequences with the same CDR3. The chain carries TRBV5-4 and TRBJ1-5; D uncertain. Trimming pared 0 bases from V and 4 bases from J, leaving 8 bases between. The CDR3 totals 14 residues. Germline loops: CDR1 SGHNT, CDR2 YYREEE (reference sequence). Written as DNA, the CDR3 is TGTGCCAGCAGCTTGGCTGGCGGGAATCAGCCCCAGCATTTT. Its translation is CASSLAGGNQPQHF.

This clone showed up just a few times. The V call is TRBV27, the J call TRBJ2-7, with D tentatively TRBD2 (6 bases). CDR3 length: 14 amino acids. V lost 6 bases, J lost 5 bases, and 17 bases lay in between. Per the germline V gene, CDR1 is MNHEY and CDR2 is SMNVEV (reference sequence). CDR3 protein: CASSRGGALHEQYF. CDR3 DNA: TGTGCCAGCAGCCGTGGAGGGGCGCTGCACGAGCAGTACTTC.

The chain is built from TRBV30 and TRBJ1-5; D remains unclear. Germline CDR1 reads GTSNPN; CDR2 reads SVGIG (reference sequence). The CDR3 loop spans 13 amino acids. V lost 0 bases and J 12 bases, leaving 15 bases between the germline ends. The CDR3 DNA follows: TGTGCCTGGAGTGTAAGTTCTCTCCGAGACCAGCATTTT. Translating it yields CAWSVSSLRDQHF.

This clone was detected a few times. The CDR3 loop is CAWSVHWDYGYTF. In nucleotides, the CDR3 is TGTGCCTGGAGTGTACACTGGGACTATGGCTACACCTTC. This chain connects TRBV30 to TRBJ1-2; no firm D call. The CDR3 totals 13 residues. V lost 0 bases and J 3 bases, leaving 8 bases between the germline ends. Germline loops: CDR1 GTSNPN, CDR2 SVGIG (reference sequence).

This clone was counted between two and nine times. The chain recombines TRBV5-1 with TRBJ1-4; D is perhaps TRBD1 (6 bases). Between the trimmed V and J ends, which lost 4 bases and 0 bases, there was a span of 13 bases. The germline CDR1 and CDR2 sequences are SGHRS and YFSETQ. The CDR3 spans 16 residues. The CDR3 coding sequence is TGCGCCAGCAGCCAGGGACATTCAACAACTAATGAAAAACTGTTTTTT. Amino acids: CASSQGHSTTNEKLFF.

This clone has only a few counts. The chain joins TRBV9 to TRBJ1-1; D is ambiguous. The CDR3 spans 12 residues. Germline-derived CDR1 and CDR2 are SGDLS and YYNGEE. V was pared by 3 bases and J by 8 bases, with 11 bases between. CDR3 DNA: TGTGCCAGCAGCGGCCTCGGAGGGGAAGCTTTCTTT. Protein: CASSGLGGEAFF.

In this sample, this clone turned up a few times. The rearrangement joins TRBV4-1 to TRBJ2-5; 8 nucleotides match TRBD1. Germline CDR1 reads MGHRA; CDR2 reads YSYEKL. Trimming took 4 bases from V and 1 from J; bases not matched to a gene: 5. This CDR3 contains 15 residues. This chain's CDR3 is CASSLDRGTQETQYF. CDR3 sequence (DNA): TGCGCCAGCAGCCTCGACAGGGGCACCCAAGAGACCCAGTACTTC.

The chain is built from TRBV30 and TRBJ2-1; possibly TRBD1 for D (5 bases). V was trimmed by 5 bases and J by 4 bases, leaving 9 bases between them. The length of the CDR3 is 12 residues. Per germline, CDR1 GTSNPN and CDR2 SVGIG (reference sequence). DNA of the CDR3: TGTGCCTGGGAAAGGGGTTACAATGAGCAGTTCTTC. The encoded protein is CAWERGYNEQFF.

Only a few counts were recorded for this clone. The rearrangement uses TRBV19 and TRBJ1-4; D gene ambiguous. The germline CDR1 and CDR2 sequences are LNHDA and SQIVND (reference sequence). The CDR3 runs 14 residues. Trimming stripped 3 bases from V and 5 bases from J, with 10 bases between. As DNA, the CDR3 is TGTGCCAGTAGTATCGGGCCTTACAATGAAAAACTGTTTTTT. It translates to CASSIGPYNEKLFF.